The 30 T cell receptor beta chains reported below all come from one sample, sequenced in a study of OX40 agonist ivuxolimab in advanced cancers. Sequencing was performed with immunoSEQ multiplex PCR; in TCRdb, only in-frame clones are kept and a portion is missing. This table has about 49,000 clones, about 86% appearing once. The sequencing here drew on CD4+ or CD8+ T cells sorted from blood, taken in a trial of the OX40 agonist ivuxolimab. Source of these receptors: an adult with an advanced solid tumor such as melanoma, head and neck, liver or kidney cancer.

The chain combines TRBV29-1 with TRBJ2-1, with TRBD2 matching over 7 bases. V was clipped by 6 bases and J by 0 bases; unmatched bases: 14. Germline V gives CDR1 SQVTM, CDR2 ANQGSEA. CDR3 length: 17 amino acids. Here the CDR3 reads CSVTEGTTDRSYNEQFF. In DNA, the CDR3 is TGCAGCGTAACTGAGGGGACTACCGACCGCTCCTACAATGAGCAGTTCTTC.

The V call is TRBV6-5, the J call TRBJ2-1; 8 bases map to TRBD2. With V trimmed by 2 bases and J by 5 bases, 5 bases remained unmatched. CDR1 is MNHEY, CDR2 SVGAGI, per germline. The CDR3 runs to 15 residues. The CDR3, as DNA: TGTGCCAGCAGTTACGGAGCGGGGGAAAACAATGAGCAGTTCTTC. Translating it yields CASSYGAGENNEQFF.

The J gene is TRBJ1-2, the V gene TRBV5-6; a possible D gene is TRBD1 (6 bases). Between the trimmed V and J ends, which lost 4 bases and 7 bases, there was a span of 23 bases. The CDR3 is 16 residues long. Germline V lookup: CDR1 SGHDT, CDR2 YYEEEE. For the CDR3, the DNA is TGTGCCAGCAGCCAGGTAGGGGACATCAGAACGGCTGGCTACACCTTC. Its protein is CASSQVGDIRTAGYTF.

This clone has just one count. This chain joins TRBV29-1 and TRBJ1-2, with D perhaps TRBD1 (6 bases). Germline CDR1 reads SQVTM; CDR2 reads ANQGSEA. The V end lost 4 bases, the J end lost 3 bases, and 12 bases lay between the germline ends. The CDR3 runs 13 residues. The CDR3 protein is CSVVEAGDYGYTF. CDR3 sequence (DNA): TGCAGCGTTGTCGAAGCAGGGGACTATGGCTACACCTTC.

This clone is a singleton in its sample. This chain connects TRBV5-4 to TRBJ2-1, with 7 bases identical to TRBD2. CDR1 SGHNT and CDR2 YYREEE come from the germline V gene (reference sequence). This CDR3 is built from 16 residues. The V and J ends lost 4 bases and 3 bases, in that order; junction bases with no gene match: 10. CDR3 loop: CASSPPIGGSYNEQFF. The DNA for the CDR3 is TGTGCCAGCAGCCCCCCTATCGGCGGGAGCTACAATGAGCAGTTCTTC.

The chain joins TRBV28 to TRBJ2-1; the D gene is possibly TRBD1 (6 bases). V lost 8 bases, J lost 3 bases, and 20 bases lay in between. This CDR3 spans 16 amino acids. CDR1 MDHEN and CDR2 SYDVKM come from the germline V gene. CDR3 loop: CASLPPHRDSYNEQFF. DNA for the CDR3: TGTGCCAGCCTCCCCCCCCACAGGGATAGCTACAATGAGCAGTTCTTC.

The gene calls are TRBV9 and TRBJ2-3, with TRBD2 as a possible D gene (6 bases). The CDR3 extends over 15 amino acids. Germline V gene lookup returns CDR1 SGDLS and CDR2 YYNGEE. Trimming cost V 0 bases and J 2 bases, with 10 bases left between them. CDR3 sequence reads: CASSVGGGNTDTQYF. The CDR3, as DNA: TGTGCCAGCAGCGTAGGGGGCGGGAACACAGATACGCAGTATTTT.

The chain has TRBV6-1 and TRBJ2-3; 10 bases are a match to TRBD2. The CDR3 totals 15 residues. V lost 7 bases and J lost 4; bases outside the gene matches: 8. Germline loops: CDR1 MNHNS, CDR2 SASEGT. CDR3 bases: TGTGCCAGCATGTCCTTCAGCGGGAGGGCAGATACGCAGTATTTT. This sequence encodes CASMSFSGRADTQYF.

The V gene is TRBV28, the J gene TRBJ2-1; possibly TRBD2 for D (5 bases). The ends were cut back, 6 bases at V and 2 bases at J, with 17 bases in the middle. CDR3 length equals 16 residues. Germline V CDR1 and CDR2: MDHEN, SYDVKM. The CDR3 region has the DNA TGTGCCAGCAGCCTGGAGGAGTTTGACGCCTACAATGAGCAGTTCTTC. Its protein is CASSLEEFDAYNEQFF.

The chain is built from TRBV27 and TRBJ2-5, with D uncertain. The germline gives CDR1 MNHEY, CDR2 SMNVEV (reference sequence). V dropped 3 bases and J dropped 5 bases, with 10 bases sitting between them. This CDR3 has 13 amino acids. In DNA, the CDR3 is TGTGCCAGCAGTTTGGGGTCTTGGGAGACCCAGTACTTC. This gives the protein CASSLGSWETQYF.

V gene TRBV29-1 combines with J gene TRBJ1-4, with TRBD1 matching over 7 bases. With 5 bases clipped from V and 6 bases from J, the junction kept 6 bases outside the gene matches. The CDR3 spans 13 residues. Germline V CDR1 and CDR2: SQVTM, ANQGSEA. This CDR3 is CSVWDRLYEKLFF. DNA for the CDR3: TGCAGCGTTTGGGACAGACTCTATGAAAAACTGTTTTTT.

The gene calls are TRBV21-1 and TRBJ2-2. TRBV21-1 counts as a pseudogene. The CDR3 has 18 amino acids. The CDR3 region is CASSNHRGDSMGAGELFF. Here the CDR3 DNA reads TGTGCCAGCAGCAACCATCGGGGGGACAGTATGGGAGCCGGGGAGCTGTTTTTT.

The chain uses TRBV5-5 and TRBJ1-2; 7 nucleotides agree with TRBD1. The CDR3 loop spans 15 amino acids. The V segment lost 0 bases and the J segment 0 bases; nucleotides outside the gene matches: 2. The V gene's germline CDR1 is SGHKS and CDR2 YYEKEE (reference sequence). CDR3 in DNA: TGTGCCAGCAGCTTGGGGGGACAGTCTAACTATGGCTACACCTTC. Protein product: CASSLGGQSNYGYTF.

This chain joins TRBV2 and TRBJ1-4; tentatively, D is TRBD1 (6 bases). From germline, CDR1 is SNHLY and CDR2 FYNNEI. V was trimmed by 3 bases and J by 0 bases, leaving 14 bases between them. This CDR3 region has 17 residues. DNA of the CDR3: TGTGCCAGCAGTGACCCAGGGACACTTGCAACTAATGAAAAACTGTTTTTT. Amino acids: CASSDPGTLATNEKLFF.

The V gene is TRBV10-3, the J gene TRBJ1-5, with unresolved D. Germline CDR1 ENHRY, CDR2 SYGVKD. The CDR3 has 13 amino acids. The germline V and J ends were trimmed by 4 bases and 4 bases, with 8 bases remaining between them. CDR3 sequence reads: CAISGGQNQPQHF. For the CDR3, the DNA is TGTGCCATCAGTGGAGGGCAGAATCAGCCCCAGCATTTT.

The chain joins TRBV11-2 to TRBJ2-1; 7 positions match TRBD2. CDR1 is SGHAT and CDR2 is FQNNGV in the germline V gene. The CDR3 runs to 17 residues. J gave up 7 bases and V 1 base, and 13 bases lay outside the gene matches. The CDR3 reads CASSLAKAGELINEQFF. The CDR3 DNA is TGTGCCAGCAGCTTAGCGAAGGCGGGAGAATTAATAAATGAGCAGTTCTTC.

The gene calls are TRBV11-2 and TRBJ2-5; no clear D gene. There are 13 residues in the CDR3. CDR1 and CDR2 (germline): SGHAT, FQNNGV. The V gene lost 5 bases and the J gene lost 5 bases, with 12 bases spanning the gap. The CDR3 DNA is TGTGCCAGCAGCCTCACGCCGGGCGAGACCCAGTACTTC. Its translation: CASSLTPGETQYF.

The CDR3 reads CASSYGTGAAFF. The CDR3 bases are TGTGCCAGCAGTTATGGGACAGGGGCAGCTTTCTTT. J is TRBJ1-1 and V is TRBV6-5, with 10 bases lining up with TRBD1. The CDR3 length is 12 residues. The J segment lost 10 bases and the V segment lost 3 bases, leaving 2 bases of the junction unmatched. Per the germline V gene, CDR1 is MNHEY and CDR2 is SVGAGI.

The chain joins TRBV4-3 to TRBJ1-5; no reliable D call. V lost 5 bases to trimming and J lost 0 bases, with 8 bases between them. The CDR3 spans 14 residues. CDR1 is LGHNA and CDR2 is YSLEER in the germline V gene. CDR3 amino acids: CASSFGPSNQPQHF. DNA for the CDR3: TGCGCCAGCAGCTTCGGACCTAGCAATCAGCCCCAGCATTTT.

J is TRBJ2-5 and V is TRBV19; D not resolved. The CDR3 covers 16 residues. The V and J ends lost 3 bases and 5 bases respectively, with 19 bases between them. Germline CDR1 and CDR2: LNHDA and SQIVND (reference sequence). CDR3 region: CASSIGTNLGSETQYF. The DNA for the CDR3 is TGTGCCAGTAGTATCGGAACAAACCTCGGATCGGAGACCCAGTACTTC.

This clone rates as medium-sized. The chain employs TRBV9 and TRBJ1-6; tentatively, D is TRBD1 (5 bases). Per the germline V gene, CDR1 is SGDLS and CDR2 is YYNGEE. The V end lost 4 bases, the J end lost 8 bases, and 13 bases lay between the germline ends. The CDR3 sequence is 14 residues long. The CDR3 spells CASSPGTGYSPLHF. The CDR3, as DNA: TGTGCCAGCAGCCCCGGGACCGGTTATTCACCCCTCCACTTT.

This clone was seen only a few times. The rearrangement links TRBV6-5 to TRBJ1-2, with D possibly being TRBD1 (5 bases). Germline CDR1 MNHEY, CDR2 SVGAGI. With 7 bases removed from V and 1 base from J, the gap between germline ends came to 13 bases. The CDR3 runs 14 residues. CDR3 sequence reads: CASNTDGGNYGYTF. The DNA for the CDR3 is TGTGCCAGCAACACAGATGGGGGTAACTATGGCTACACCTTC.

The rearrangement uses TRBV18 and TRBJ2-2; no definite D call. V was pared by 0 bases and J by 7 bases, with 6 bases between. Germline V gene data show CDR1 as KGHSH and CDR2 as LQKENI. The CDR3 has 13 residues. The CDR3 DNA sequence: TGTGCCAGCTCACCACCGGTAGGCGGGGAGCTGTTTTTT. Its translation: CASSPPVGGELFF. The whole variable domain, filled in from reference TRBV18 and TRBJ2-2, reads NAGVMQNPRHLVRRRGQEARLRCSPMKGHSHVYWYRQLPEEGLKFMVYLQKENIIDESGMPKERFSAEFPKEGPSILRIQQVVRGDSAAYFCASSPPVGGELFFGEGSRLTVL.

By sample fraction, this clone is medium-sized. This chain connects TRBV18 to TRBJ2-7, with TRBD2 as a possible D gene (6 bases). The CDR3 is 13 residues long. CDR1 is KGHSH, CDR2 LQKENI, per germline. Trimming shortened V by 2 bases and J by 6 bases, and 11 bases separated the two germline ends. CDR3 protein: CASSPKVGGEQYV. The CDR3 DNA follows: TGTGCCAGCTCACCAAAGGTCGGGGGCGAGCAGTACGTC.

The chain joins TRBV6-1 to TRBJ2-7; the D gene is possibly TRBD2 (5 bases). V lost 4 bases, J lost 2 bases, and 6 bases lay in between. Germline V gene lookup returns CDR1 MNHNS and CDR2 SASEGT. The CDR3 length is 12 residues. The chain's CDR3 is CASSAGAYEQYV. The CDR3 nucleotides are TGTGCCAGCAGTGCCGGGGCCTACGAGCAGTACGTC.

This chain connects TRBV4-1 to TRBJ2-2; D is unclear. Germline V gene data show CDR1 as MGHRA and CDR2 as YSYEKL. V lost 4 bases and J lost 4, with 10 bases in between. This CDR3 is built from 14 residues. This CDR3 reads CASSPRLSTGELFF. DNA of the CDR3: TGCGCCAGCAGCCCCAGGTTGAGCACCGGGGAGCTGTTTTTT.

V usage is TRBV28 and J usage is TRBJ2-7, with D possibly being TRBD1 (6 bases). V shed 4 bases and J shed 4 bases, with 14 bases lying between them. This CDR3 comprises 14 residues. CDR1 is MDHEN and CDR2 is SYDVKM in the germline V gene. DNA for the CDR3: TGTGCCAGCAGTTATCGGACAGTAGGTTACGAGCAGTACTTC. Its protein is CASSYRTVGYEQYF.

V and J are TRBV27 and TRBJ1-1; possibly TRBD1 for D (5 bases). The ends were cut back, 8 bases at V and 1 base at J, with 14 bases in the middle. Germline loops: CDR1 MNHEY, CDR2 SMNVEV (reference sequence). The CDR3 runs to 14 residues. In DNA, the CDR3 is TGTGCCAGCGGCATAACAGGTGGGAACACTGAAGCTTTCTTT. It is translated as CASGITGGNTEAFF.

V usage is TRBV27 and J usage is TRBJ2-2, with unresolved D. The CDR3 totals 16 residues. Germline loops: CDR1 MNHEY, CDR2 SMNVEV (reference sequence). V lost 3 bases, J lost 5 bases, and 16 bases lay in between. The CDR3: CASSFRQFEGTGELFF. In DNA form, the CDR3 reads TGTGCCAGCAGTTTTCGGCAGTTCGAAGGGACCGGGGAGCTGTTTTTT.

The CDR3 loop reads CASSQVVNTEAFF. The CDR3 region has the DNA TGCGCCAGCAGCCAAGTTGTGAACACTGAAGCTTTCTTT. The V and J genes are TRBV4-1 and TRBJ1-1; D is unclear. Trimming stripped 1 base from V and 0 bases from J, with 3 bases between. Germline CDR1 MGHRA, CDR2 YSYEKL. This CDR3 is 13 amino acids long.